The rows below give T cell receptor beta chains drawn from one sample of a study of shared clonotypes between healthy human individuals. Method: immunoSEQ multiplex PCR; TCRdb's copy keeps in-frame clones and lacks some. The sample lists hundreds of thousands of clones; approximately 90% were seen once. Sequenced: naive CD8+ T cells sorted from blood. The receptors were sampled from a man aged 25 to 45 in good health. Both conserved end residues are part of each CDR3. Fields, in order: CDR3 protein, CDR3 DNA, J gene, D gene, V gene, clone size. D genes are given only for firm matches. Clone sizes are given selectively: once, few, many, or a class where the clone is expanded.

CASRLAGKSGANVLTF | TGCGCCAGTAGACTAGCGGGGAAATCTGGGGCCAACGTCCTGACTTTC | TRBJ2-6 | TRBD2 | TRBV4-1 | once
CASSLVDNSYEQYF | TGTGCCAGCAGCTTAGTGGACAACTCCTACGAGCAGTACTTC | TRBJ2-7 | . | TRBV7-2 | .
CASWSQETQYF | TGTGCCAGCTGGTCCCAAGAGACCCAGTACTTC | TRBJ2-5 | . | TRBV2 | .
CASSPGLAVYTDTQYF | TGTGCCAGCAGCCCGGGACTAGCGGTCTACACAGATACGCAGTATTTT | TRBJ2-3 | TRBD2 | TRBV9 | few
CASSTGQGTDTQYF | TGCGCCAGCAGCACAGGACAGGGCACAGATACGCAGTATTTT | TRBJ2-3 | TRBD1 | TRBV5-1 | .
CASSPWDSETYEQYF | TGTGCCAGCAGCCCGTGGGACTCCGAAACCTACGAGCAGTACTTC | TRBJ2-7 | . | TRBV9 | .
CASSLVGSGTDTQYF | TGTGCCAGCAGCTTGGTCGGTTCGGGCACAGATACGCAGTATTTT | TRBJ2-3 | . | TRBV5-6 | .
CASSLPTSGNQETQYF | TGTGCCAGCAGCCTTCCGACTAGCGGGAACCAAGAGACCCAGTACTTC | TRBJ2-5 | TRBD2 | TRBV14 | .
CASSLTEIPYEQYF | TGTGCCAGCAGCTTAACGGAGATCCCTTACGAGCAGTACTTC | TRBJ2-7 | . | TRBV7-9 | once
CASRQGADTQYF | TGTGCCAGCCGACAGGGGGCCGATACGCAGTATTTT | TRBJ2-3 | TRBD1 | TRBV27 | .
CASMAGTEAFF | TGTGCATCCATGGCGGGCACTGAAGCTTTCTTT | TRBJ1-1 | . | TRBV6-6 | .
CASSTTSGVVRYEQYF | TGTGCCAGCAGCACGACGTCAGGGGTCGTACGCTACGAGCAGTACTTC | TRBJ2-7 | . | TRBV7-2 | .
CASRSGGETQYF | TGTGCCAGCAGGTCCGGGGGGGAGACCCAGTACTTC | TRBJ2-5 | TRBD2 | TRBV7-9 | .
CASSGRLAGLTDTQYF | TGCGCCAGCAGCGGGCGACTAGCGGGACTCACAGATACGCAGTATTTT | TRBJ2-3 | TRBD2 | TRBV4-1 | .
CSEREFRELFF | TGCAGCGAGCGGGAATTTAGGGAGCTGTTTTTT | TRBJ2-2 | TRBD2 | TRBV29-1 | .
CASSLGMGAENTEAFF | TGTGCCAGCAGCTTAGGTATGGGGGCTGAGAACACTGAAGCTTTCTTT | TRBJ1-1 | . | TRBV7-6 | .
CSVEEPGNDGYTF | TGCAGCGTTGAAGAACCGGGAAACGATGGCTACACCTTC | TRBJ1-2 | . | TRBV29-1 | .
CATNQVGGSDNEQFF | TGCGCCACCAACCAAGTCGGGGGCAGTGACAATGAGCAGTTCTTC | TRBJ2-1 | . | TRBV5-1 | .
CASSLGAGDPSDNEQFF | TGTGCCAGCAGCTTGGGGGCGGGAGACCCCTCTGACAATGAGCAGTTCTTC | TRBJ2-1 | . | TRBV11-2 | .
CASTWTSGSADTQYF | TGTGCCAGCACTTGGACTAGCGGGAGCGCAGATACGCAGTATTTT | TRBJ2-3 | TRBD2 | TRBV2 | once
CASSLSIEAYEQYF | TGTGCCAGCAGCTTGTCAATCGAAGCCTACGAGCAGTACTTC | TRBJ2-7 | . | TRBV11-2 | .
CASSLGPMAGSYNEQFF | TGTGCCAGCAGCTTAGGTCCCATGGCGGGTTCTTACAATGAGCAGTTCTTC | TRBJ2-1 | . | TRBV11-2 | .
CASSIKFTDTEAFF | TGTGCCAGTAGTATCAAGTTTACTGACACTGAAGCTTTCTTT | TRBJ1-1 | . | TRBV19 | once
CASSRPGTEAFF | TGTGCCAGCAGCCGTCCCGGCACTGAAGCTTTCTTT | TRBJ1-1 | . | TRBV6-5 | .
CASSHRDGVRETQYF | TGTGCCAGCAGCCACCGGGACGGGGTGAGGGAGACGCAGTATTTT | TRBJ2-3 | . | TRBV14 | .
CASSRRINEKLFF | TGTGCCAGCAGCCGCAGGATTAATGAAAAACTGTTTTTT | TRBJ1-4 | . | TRBV7-8 | .
CASSQGTWGAYNEQFF | TGTGCCAGCAGCCAAGGGACTTGGGGTGCATACAATGAGCAGTTCTTC | TRBJ2-1 | . | TRBV7-9 | .
CASSSPGQGASTNEKLFF | TGTGCCAGCAGCTCTCCGGGACAGGGGGCCTCAACTAATGAAAAACTGTTTTTT | TRBJ1-4 | TRBD1 | TRBV7-2 | .
CASSGQGLNTEAFF | TGTGCCAGCAGCGGACAGGGGCTTAACACTGAAGCTTTCTTT | TRBJ1-1 | TRBD1 | TRBV7-6 | .
CASSEANAGRPDEQYF | TGTGCCAGCAGTGAAGCGAACGCCGGCCGACCGGACGAGCAGTACTTC | TRBJ2-7 | . | TRBV2 | .
CASSLHGQPTDTQYF | TGTGCCAGCAGCTTACATGGACAGCCCACAGATACGCAGTATTTT | TRBJ2-3 | . | TRBV9 | .
CASSFPGARRYNEQFF | TGTGCCAGCAGTTTTCCAGGGGCAAGACGGTACAATGAGCAGTTCTTC | TRBJ2-1 | . | TRBV27 | .
CASSSAEREDNTQYF | TGTGCCAGCAGCTCAGCGGAGCGGGAAGATAATACGCAGTATTTT | TRBJ2-3 | TRBD2 | TRBV7-9 | .
CASSELAFETQYF | TGTGCCAGCAGTGAACTAGCGTTCGAGACCCAGTACTTC | TRBJ2-5 | . | TRBV6-1 | once
CASSPYSGLKETQYF | TGTGCCAGCTCACCCTATAGCGGGCTAAAAGAGACCCAGTACTTC | TRBJ2-5 | TRBD2 | TRBV18 | few
CTSLAGSSVYF | TGTACCTCCCTGGCTGGATCTAGCGTGTACTTC | TRBJ2-7 | . | TRBV6-5 | .
CATTPGGTYEQYF | TGTGCCACCACCCCGGGGGGGACCTACGAGCAGTACTTC | TRBJ2-7 | TRBD2 | TRBV15 | .
CASSLRTTKGDEQYF | TGTGCCAGCAGTCTGAGGACAACCAAAGGGGACGAGCAGTACTTC | TRBJ2-7 | . | TRBV28 | .
CATSRDSKKWAGSYEQYF | TGTGCCACCAGCAGAGATTCAAAGAAATGGGCGGGCTCCTACGAGCAGTACTTC | TRBJ2-7 | . | TRBV15 | .
CASSPLYTDTQYF | TGTGCCAGCAGTCCTTTATACACAGATACGCAGTATTTT | TRBJ2-3 | . | TRBV27 | .
CASKLRTVNTEAFF | TGTGCCAGCAAACTACGGACAGTTAACACTGAAGCTTTCTTT | TRBJ1-1 | . | TRBV11-2 | .
CASVSSGSLGEQFF | TGTGCCAGCGTGTCAAGCGGGAGTCTGGGTGAGCAGTTCTTC | TRBJ2-1 | TRBD2 | TRBV5-4 | .
CASSFYTTNEKLFF | TGTGCCAGCAGCTTTTACACAACTAATGAAAAACTGTTTTTT | TRBJ1-4 | . | TRBV7-8 | .
CASGPVGDNEQFF | TGTGCCAGCGGCCCTGTTGGGGACAATGAGCAGTTCTTC | TRBJ2-1 | . | TRBV27 | .
CASRYHEQYF | TGTGCCAGCAGGTACCACGAGCAGTACTTC | TRBJ2-7 | . | TRBV2 | .
CASSALSGQYETQYF | TGTGCCAGCAGCGCCCTCTCCGGACAGTATGAGACCCAGTACTTC | TRBJ2-5 | . | TRBV9 | .
CASSPRDANAYEQYF | TGTGCCAGCTCACCCCGGGACGCCAACGCCTACGAGCAGTACTTC | TRBJ2-7 | . | TRBV18 | .
CSVVHPGQGAHEQYF | TGCAGCGTCGTACACCCGGGACAGGGGGCCCACGAGCAGTACTTC | TRBJ2-7 | TRBD1 | TRBV29-1 | .
CASSLGIGELFF | TGTGCCAGCAGCTTAGGTATCGGGGAGCTGTTTTTT | TRBJ2-2 | . | TRBV7-2 | .
CASSASGTFSYEQYF | TGTGCCAGCAGTGCATCCGGGACTTTCTCCTACGAGCAGTACTTC | TRBJ2-7 | . | TRBV27 | .